This T cell receptor (beta chain) was sequenced during a study of cytomegalovirus exposure and HLA in healthy donors (dated by TCRdb to between 2016 and 2019). Study-wide context: In an earlier analysis of about 560 of the donors, under 300 Gb of sequence data and about 110 million unique TCR beta sequences from roughly 180 million T cells were reported. Every repertoire in the discovery cohort had been generated on one and the same sequencing platform. The study was designed to test whether signatures of past pathogen exposure could be identified by cataloging public T cell receptors. Because of strong linkage in the cohort, roughly five DR-DQ haplotypes were treated as single units for association and clustering. The later analysis used no new phenotypic data to find candidate immune exposures, relying instead on TCR beta sequences and their occurrence across donors. In addition to the first cohort of 650 to 800 subjects, a separate validation cohort of 130 or so different subjects was used. Donor age, sex, ethnicity and CMV serostatus were compiled alongside the repertoire data. In an earlier analysis of 500 to 650 of the donors, high-throughput TCR beta sequencing was used to judge whether each TCR beta V gene segment behaved as functional or pseudogenic. The number of donors typed differed by locus, with about 629-630 for A, B, C, DRB1 and DQB1, roughly 520 for DQA1, about 610 for DPA1, and approximately 470 for DPB1. The study profiled the T cell repertoires of approximately 700 subjects by immunosequencing and related them to cytomegalovirus serostatus. The genetic ancestry cluster associated with self-reported Caucasian donors included over 65% of the approximately 410 genotyped donors. To study patterns of TCR occurrence, a later analysis re-analyzed previously published TCR beta repertoires from more than 550 donors and added high-resolution HLA genotyping. Among 300 to 450 genotyped donors of the cohort, an average of around 240,000 unique TCR beta nucleotide sequences were sequenced per donor, around 20% of them non-productive. HLA typing covered class I and class II loci at four-digit resolution. A later genetic analysis used genome-wide SNP genotypes for 398 of the 666 donors, treating that subset as a discovery cohort. To predict cytomegalovirus infection status, the study combined high-throughput TCR immunosequencing, statistical association of individual TCRs with disease status, and machine learning. About 280 gigabases of sequencing data and around 80 million unique TCR sequences made up an early release that covered over 550 HLA-typed donors.

Turning to this clone: Its recognized antigen is unknown. No much larger clonotype is one base removed from it; base qualities were not supplied.

Study-wide findings and limitations: In a later analysis, HLA-associated TCR beta chains showed more clonal expansion and lower generation probabilities than non-associated chains that were equally common. According to a later analysis, TCR association rates differed among HLA loci, with DRB1 alleles showing the most associated TCRs and HLA-C alleles showing the fewest. The 87-base-pair reads could not distinguish some IMGT-functional V segments, including TRBV6-2 and TRBV6-3, so those segments were excluded. In a later genetic analysis, fewer N-insertions in productive TCRs were reported among donors in an Asian-associated ancestry cluster than the approximately 670-donor mean. In the study, approximately 150 TCR beta chains were listed as associated with cytomegalovirus. The classifier was reported to diagnose cytomegalovirus status with high specificity and sensitivity in both the original and validation cohorts. Several of the top co-occurrence clusters appeared to be linked to parvovirus B19, influenza, CMV and Epstein-Barr virus, according to a later analysis. A further reported finding was that TCR beta sequences accurately predicted the HLA-A and HLA-B alleles for most subjects in the first cohort. When HLA alleles, especially DR and DQ, strongly co-occurred, TCR associations were difficult to assign to individual alleles. HLA typing was unavailable for some donors at each locus, so association tests used only the typed subset. At a false discovery rate of 0.05, a later analysis linked under 20,000 TCR beta sequences to specific HLA alleles. Broadly in line with IMGT annotations, most TCR beta V segments showed up in productive rearrangements about 90% or about 30% of the time in an earlier analysis of 450 to 600 of the donors. Across donors, most TCR sequences were observed very rarely, whereas some public TCRs were present in many individuals. For the cohort, immune exposure information was limited to CMV serostatus. Linkage disequilibrium might explain the correlated functional status among segregating V segments, but an unknown experimental factor could not be excluded. Three of the identified cytomegalovirus-associated TCR beta chains were confirmed in vitro to be specific for cytomegalovirus antigens. Because counts were too low, about 18 rarely observed V segments, including chromosome 9 orphons, were left out of the earlier analysis of approximately 500 of the donors. It was suggested by the authors that the approach could potentially be generalized to other disease states and immunological phenotypes. V-gene and J-gene trimming of TCR beta chains was associated with a missense DCLRE1C variant in a later genetic analysis, and the association was replicated in an independent cohort. Presence/absence analyses assumed roughly uniform sequencing depth across donors, an assumption that may not hold. A cluster of highly shared sequence variants was judged likely to be a technical artifact of the sequencing pipeline. According to a later analysis, most CMV-associated TCR beta chains appeared to be HLA-restricted, and the HLA associations seemed to be driven largely by CMV exposure. This cohort had only TCR beta chains sequenced, and the lack of alpha or paired-chain data limited which features could be detected.

The library came from the immunoSEQ multiplex PCR assay. The multiplex PCR relied on a mix of 60 forward primers for TCR Vbeta segments and 13 reverse primers for TCR Jbeta segments. Amplification of the CDR3 region of rearranged TCR beta genes was performed with a multiplex PCR assay on genomic DNA. The amplified TCR beta libraries were sequenced on the Illumina HiSeq System as 87-base-pair reads. Per the authors' processing: Across the 666 repertoires, a later analysis counted tens of millions of unique TCR beta chains, 9.5 million to 13 million of which were shared by at least two donors. A nearest-neighbor algorithm error-corrected the raw reads and collapsed the reads into unique sequences, merging closely related sequences to remove PCR and sequencing errors. Alignment of CDR3 sequences to IMGT reference sequences was used to assign V, D and J gene segments. For a sequence to be retained, a match of at least six nucleotides was required to both a V gene segment and a J gene segment. Rearrangements were called productive when the CDR3 lacked stop codons and stayed in frame with V and J; all others were non-productive. Following IMGT convention, CDR3 was defined as the stretch from the second conserved V-encoded cysteine up to the conserved J-encoded phenylalanine. The earlier analysis of about 590 of the donors excluded sequences that lacked an unambiguous match to a single V gene segment. In an earlier analysis of 587 of the donors, a V segment was called functional when productive rearrangements were above 56.7%, and segregating when the standard deviation between donors exceeded 5%. To diagnose cytomegalovirus status from the catalog of TCR beta chain sequences, a statistical classification framework was built. V and J gene assignment, in a later analysis, came from comparing TCR nucleotide sequences with IMGT/GENE-DB human TR gene sequences. Using the TCRdist pipeline, a later analysis assigned CDR3 sequences along with most-parsimonious VDJ recombination scenarios. In a later analysis, every TCR beta chain was defined by the combination of its CDR3 amino acid sequence and its V-gene family, and reads without a unique V-gene family were dropped. To address suspected cross-contamination and a sequencing artifact, a later analysis removed approximately 590 highly shared, low-generation-probability nucleotide sequences. In a later analysis, a clonal expansion index was calculated for each public chain from normalized within-repertoire ranks of inferred template counts. Generation probabilities in a later analysis came from a VDJ recombination model fitted to out-of-frame rearrangements, and those results were checked against IGoR. In a later analysis, hypergeometric tests were used to score TCR-TCR, TCR-HLA and TCR-CMV co-occurrence, with a repertoire-size bias correction applied to TCR pairs. False discovery rates were estimated in a later analysis by permuting HLA or CMV assignments 20 times. In a later analysis, co-occurring TCRs were grouped using DBSCAN, with TCRdist sequence similarity added in when clustering inside HLA-allele-positive subsets. For co-occurrence clustering, repertoires with fewer than 30,000 or more than 120,000 public chains were excluded, along with roughly five repertoires with anomalous nucleotide sharing. Sourced from immuneACCESS, this table was stored by TCRdb with only in-frame sequences that have V and J called. A share of the clones is absent; for the studies checked, an unresolved V gene accounts for under half, and the remainder has no known explanation. V and J calls and clone size follow that table, whereas D and trimming were derived from the DNA. This sample comprises around 61,000 clones, approximately 74% of them detected only once. The ten most abundant clones make up less than 20% of the sample.

The cohort comprised 670 or so healthy bone marrow donors. At the time of sampling, all cohort members were nominally healthy, though unrecorded immune exposures were likely present. The donor was CMV seropositive and belonged to the group of more than 250 seropositive cohort members. A peripheral blood sample was provided by each donor, and peripheral blood mononuclear cells were used for TCR beta sequencing. The Qiagen DNeasy Blood Extraction Kit was used to extract genomic DNA from the blood cell samples. The germline V gene yields SGDLS for CDR1 and YYNGEE for CDR2. Including the terminal cysteine and phenylalanine, the CDR3 comprises 15 residues. CDR3 DNA only is kept here, 45 bases in frame from base 1. The trim is 0 bases for V and 2 bases for J, with a gap of 8 bases between the germline ends.

Recombination connected TRBV9 to TRBJ2-2; no D segment can be confidently identified. This TCR was sampled from a man aged 35 to 55 in good health and CMV-seropositive. The sequencing input was PBMCs. CDR3 loop: CASSVASVNTGELFF. The bases read TGTGCCAGCAGCGTAGCGTCAGTTAACACCGGGGAGCTGTTTTTT.